Below are 7 T cell receptor beta chains sequenced from a single sample in a study of PD-1 blockade in classical Hodgkin lymphoma. Sequenced by immunoSEQ multiplex PCR; TCRdb stores in-frame clones only, minus some. The sample gives 70,000 or so clones, over 85% of which show up once; about 2.8% is in the top ten. The sample's time point: newly diagnosed, previously untreated cHL patient sample. Material: peripheral blood mononuclear cells (PBMCs). The receptors here all came from a human donor with classical Hodgkin lymphoma.

As regards this clone: The junction shows a germline mismatch at one end, possibly a read error. As DNA, the CDR3 is TGCAGTTACGGAACTAGAGCCTTC. Translated, it gives CSYGTRAF. This chain joins TRBV20-1 and TRBJ1-2; D call uncertain. Germline CDR1 is DFQATT and CDR2 is SNEGSKA (reference sequence). The CDR3 has 8 amino acids.

The V call is TRBV28, the J call TRBJ1-1; 8 nucleotides agree with TRBD1. V trimming: 5 bases; J trimming: 4 bases; junction bases outside the gene matches: 6. Germline-derived CDR1 and CDR2 are MDHEN and SYDVKM. The CDR3 extends over 14 amino acids. The CDR3 coding sequence is TGTGCCAGCAGTGAGGGGACAGGACCCACTGAAGCTTTCTTT. Translating gives CASSEGTGPTEAFF.

The gene calls are TRBV4-1 and TRBJ1-5, with D tentatively TRBD1 (5 bases). Trimming removed 1 base from V and 2 bases from J, with 9 bases in between. Looked up from germline, CDR1 is MGHRA and CDR2 is YSYEKL. The CDR3 runs to 15 residues. Written as DNA, the CDR3 is TGCGCCAGCAGCCAAGGGGGCTGGGGCAATCAGCCCCAGCATTTT. Translating gives CASSQGGWGNQPQHF.

The chain uses TRBV27 and TRBJ1-1; 9 nucleotides line up with TRBD1. V lost 5 bases to trimming and J lost 10 bases; unmatched junction nucleotides: 11. Germline-derived CDR1 and CDR2 are MNHEY and SMNVEV (reference sequence). The CDR3 is 14 amino acids. The CDR3 here is CASSRQGGTLSAFF. CDR3 DNA: TGTGCCAGCAGTAGACAGGGGGGGACGTTGTCAGCTTTCTTT.

V and J are TRBV7-9 and TRBJ1-1, with D possibly TRBD1 on 5 matching bases. V was trimmed by 5 bases and J by 1 base, leaving 11 bases between them. CDR1 SEHNR and CDR2 FQNEAQ come from the germline V gene (reference sequence). The CDR3 covers 14 residues. The CDR3 DNA reads as TGTGCCAGCAGCCCCCAGGGTTCGAACACTGAAGCTTTCTTT. This gives the protein CASSPQGSNTEAFF.

V is TRBV6-5 and J is TRBJ2-1; 9 nucleotides match TRBD2. CDR3 length: 13 amino acids. Trimming removed 7 bases from V and 8 bases from J; junction bases left unmatched: 6. CDR1 is MNHEY, CDR2 SVGAGI, per germline. CDR3: CASMAGGHDEQFF. The CDR3 DNA reads as TGTGCCAGCATGGCGGGGGGGCATGATGAGCAGTTCTTC.

The V call is TRBV7-9, the J call TRBJ2-5, with D hard to call. The ends were cut back, 5 bases at V and 1 base at J, with 20 bases in the middle. Germline V gene lookup returns CDR1 SEHNR and CDR2 FQNEAQ (reference sequence). CDR3 length equals 17 residues. The CDR3 DNA reads as TGTGCCAGCAGCCCCGACGGTATGGGCGCTTCCCAAGAGACCCAGTACTTC. This sequence encodes CASSPDGMGASQETQYF.